A single sample gave rise to the 30 T cell receptor beta chains below, sequenced in a study of immune heterogeneity within non-small cell lung tumors. TCR beta CDR3 amplification used multiplex PCR with 32 V and 13 J primers. TCRdb called the multiplex PCR reads again in MiXCR, with one record for every CDR3 protein. The sample carries some 19,000 distinct CDR3 sequences, 25% to 35% recorded once. The template consisted of bulk tumor genomic DNA, with about 600 ng used per sample. Several widely spaced biopsies per primary tumor were taken during surgery. Untreated, newly diagnosed non-small cell lung cancer patients underwent curative surgery. Sequenced: lung tumor tissue. These receptors were collected from a man aged 40-55 years with non-small cell lung cancer.

V usage is TRBV6-2 or TRBV6-3 and J usage is TRBJ2-1; the D gene is possibly TRBD2 (6 bases). Deletions cut 7 bases from V and 3 bases from J, with 16 bases between. Germline values: CDR1 MNHEY, CDR2 SVGEGT. The CDR3 runs to 15 residues. The CDR3 DNA reads as TGTGCCAGCACCTACGGGGGACCCAACTACAATGAGCAGTTCTTC. Its protein product is CASTYGGPNYNEQFF.

Concerning this clonotype: One end of the junction varies from germline; a read error may be responsible. This chain uses TRBV29-1 with TRBJ1-3; D gene uncertain. The CDR3 covers 14 residues. Germline CDR1 reads SQVTM; CDR2 reads ANQGSEA. CDR3 in DNA: TGCAGCGTTGTAGCAGGCGAGGTTGGAAGCACCATATATTTT. Its translation: CSVVAGEVGSTIYF.

This chain joins TRBV18 and TRBJ1-6, with 9 bases that match TRBD1. The germline gives CDR1 KGHSH, CDR2 LQKENI. With V trimmed by 5 bases and J by 10 bases, 9 bases remained unmatched. The CDR3 totals 15 residues. In DNA, the CDR3 is TGTGCCAGCTCAGTTTCCGGGACAGGGAGCTCACCCCTCCACTTT. The encoded protein is CASSVSGTGSSPLHF.

In regard to this clonotype: This may be a read error, as it is one base from a much larger clone. The gene calls are TRBV12-5 and TRBJ2-1, with 10 bases lining up with TRBD2. The ends lost 6 bases at V and 11 bases at J; junction bases unmatched: 16. The CDR3 has 16 amino acids. Germline-derived CDR1 and CDR2 are LGHNT and FRNRAP. CDR3 sequence: CASGAGTSAHPDKQFF. As DNA, the CDR3 is TGTGCTAGTGGCGCTGGGACTAGCGCCCACCCGGATAAGCAGTTCTTC.

Remarks on this clonotype: The junction and the germline gene differ at one end; a read error may be behind it. The chain links TRBV11-3 to TRBJ2-3; D unclear. Germline V gene data show CDR1 as SGHNT and CDR2 as YENEEA. The CDR3 totals 15 residues. Here the CDR3 DNA reads TGTGCCAGCAGCCCTCGTGAGCGCGGCACAGATCCGCAGTATTTT. Protein sequence: CASSPRERGTDPQYF.

This clonotype appeared a few times. The chain carries TRBV5-1 and TRBJ2-3; TRBD2 agrees at 11 bases. V shed 4 bases and J 4 bases; nucleotides not matched to a gene: 8. CDR1 and CDR2 from the germline V gene are SGHRS and YFSETQ. This CDR3 contains 16 residues. CDR3 residues: CASSPGLAGGADTQYF. The CDR3 DNA sequence: TGCGCCAGCAGCCCGGGCTTAGCGGGAGGGGCAGATACGCAGTATTTT.

This chain links TRBV28 with TRBJ2-7, with D maybe TRBD1 (6 bases). Germline lookup yields CDR1 MDHEN and CDR2 SYDVKM. CDR3 size: 13 residues. The V end lost 5 bases, the J end lost 11 bases, and 19 bases lay between the germline ends. This chain's CDR3 is CASSVLGAGVEYF. For the CDR3, the DNA is TGTGCCAGCAGTGTATTGGGGGCAGGGGTGGAGTACTTC.

About this clonotype itself: Since a much larger clone is just one base distant, this may be a read error. The chain couples TRBV10-1 to TRBJ1-1; 8 bases align to TRBD1. The CDR3 is made up of 15 amino acids. Germline assignment: CDR1 WNHNN and CDR2 SYGVQD (reference sequence). CDR3 sequence reads: CASRTPGGERTESFF. The CDR3 DNA reads TGCGCCAGCAGGACCCCAGGGGGCGAGCGCACTGAATCTTTCTTT.

This clonotype was detected only once. A much larger clone differs from this one at a single base, so this may be a read error. Here the CDR3 DNA reads TGTGCCAGCAGCTGCAACACAGGGGGCGAGCAGTACTTC. It yields the protein CASSCNTGGEQYF. V and J are TRBV12-3 or TRBV12-4 and TRBJ2-7, with 8 positions matching TRBD1. There are 13 residues in the CDR3. With 6 bases clipped from V and 6 bases from J, the junction kept 7 bases outside the gene matches.

The V gene is TRBV9, the J gene TRBJ2-1; TRBD2 might be the D (6 bases). The V and J ends lost 0 bases and 5 bases respectively, with 15 bases between them. This CDR3 is built from 16 residues. The germline V gene encodes CDR1 SGDLS and CDR2 YYNGEE. The CDR3 nucleotides read TGTGCCAGCAGCGTAGATGGCGGGTGGGGGGACAATGAGCAGTTCTTC. Translation: CASSVDGGWGDNEQFF.

The chain carries TRBV9 and TRBJ2-3, with D unclear. The CDR3 covers 16 residues. The ends were cut back, 3 bases at V and 3 bases at J, with 17 bases in the middle. CDR1 is SGDLS and CDR2 is YYNGEE in the germline V gene. The CDR3 protein is CASSAPWDPETDTQYF. CDR3 DNA sequence: TGTGCCAGCAGCGCCCCCTGGGATCCGGAGACAGATACGCAGTATTTT.

This chain joins TRBV30 and TRBJ1-5, with unresolved D. Germline-derived CDR1 and CDR2 are GTSNPN and SVGIG (reference sequence). The V end lost 2 bases, the J end lost 6 bases, and 17 bases lay between the germline ends. The CDR3 runs 15 residues. CDR3 protein: CAWSTEGPRGQPQHF. The CDR3 DNA follows: TGTGCCTGGAGTACTGAGGGCCCCCGCGGTCAGCCCCAGCATTTT.

The gene calls are TRBV11-3 and TRBJ2-3, with TRBD2 identical over 7 bases. Trimming took 1 base from V and 4 from J; bases not matched to a gene: 14. Germline CDR1 reads SGHNT; CDR2 reads YENEEA. The CDR3 covers 18 residues. DNA of the CDR3: TGTGCCAGCAGCTTAGGCGCCGGGCTAGCGGCAAGCGCAGATACGCAGTATTTT. It encodes CASSLGAGLAASADTQYF.

About this clonotype: A read error may be the cause here, since a much bigger clone is one base away. This chain links TRBV9 with TRBJ1-3; 9 bases map to TRBD1. Germline loops: CDR1 SGDLS, CDR2 YYNGEE. This CDR3 region has 15 residues. With V trimmed by 4 bases and J by 8 bases, 10 bases remained unmatched. The CDR3 sequence: CASSFSTGGSDTIYF. CDR3 nucleotide sequence: TGTGCCAGCAGCTTTTCCACAGGGGGCAGCGACACCATATATTTT.

Regarding this clonotype: Since a much larger clone is just one base distant, this may be a read error. The chain joins TRBV19 to TRBJ1-5; TRBD1 matches 9 bases. In germline, CDR1 is LNHDA, CDR2 SQIVND (reference sequence). The CDR3 sequence is 17 residues long. In nucleotides, the CDR3 is TGTGCCAGTGGTATAATGGGGGGACAGGGTTTGAATCAGCCCCAGCATTTT. This gives the protein CASGIMGGQGLNQPQHF.

As concerns this clonotype: A much more abundant neighbour one base away suggests this may be a read error. This chain connects TRBV7-2 to TRBJ1-1; a weak D match, TRBD1 (5 bases). Deletions cut 5 bases from V and 4 bases from J, with 14 bases between. There are 14 residues in the CDR3. Germline CDR1 and CDR2: SGHTA and FQGNSA. In DNA, the CDR3 is TGTGCCAGCAGCGTAGTGGGGCTTGGCACTGAAGCTTTCTTT. Translating gives CASSVVGLGTEAFF.

This clonotype was counted only a few times. The V call is TRBV5-8, the J call TRBJ1-2; D remains unclear. The CDR3 has 13 residues. Germline V CDR1 and CDR2: SGHTS, YDEGEE. The V end was cut by 8 bases, the J end by 5 bases, with 16 bases between. For the CDR3, the DNA is TGTGCCAGTTCGGTGGGGAACCCGTATGGCTACACCTTC. It translates to CASSVGNPYGYTF.

The gene calls are TRBV7-6 and TRBJ2-6; TRBD1 might be the D (6 bases). The V gene's germline CDR1 is SGHVS and CDR2 FNYEAQ. V was pared by 2 bases and J by 1 base, with 12 bases between. The CDR3 consists of 17 residues. CDR3 amino acids: CASSLSQGTSGANVLTF. The DNA of the CDR3 is TGTGCCAGCAGCTTAAGCCAGGGGACGTCTGGGGCCAACGTCCTGACTTTC.

This chain joins TRBV20-1 and TRBJ2-4; D tentatively fits TRBD1 or TRBD2 (5 bases each). CDR3 length equals 13 residues. The V and J ends lost 2 bases and 5 bases respectively, with 10 bases between them. Germline CDR1 and CDR2: DFQATT and SNEGSKA (reference sequence). The CDR3 is CSARRGAENIQYF. Written as DNA, the CDR3 is TGCAGTGCTAGAAGAGGGGCTGAAAACATTCAGTACTTC.

The rearrangement joins TRBV5-4 to TRBJ2-7; 14 positions agree with TRBD2. J gave up 4 bases and V 3 bases, and 3 bases lay outside the gene matches. The CDR3 runs to 15 residues. Germline-derived CDR1 and CDR2 are SGHNT and YYREEE (reference sequence). CDR3 sequence (DNA): TGTGCCAGCAGCTGGGGGACTAGCGGGGGTTACGAGCAGTACTTC. Its translation is CASSWGTSGGYEQYF.

Remarks on this clonotype: This may arise from a read error, as a much more abundant clone is one base away. This chain links TRBV28 with TRBJ1-6; D unresolved. The CDR3 covers 13 residues. Germline assignment: CDR1 MDHEN and CDR2 SYDVKM. CDR3 residues: CAISFDIVSPLHF. Here the CDR3 DNA reads TGTGCCATCAGTTTCGACATCGTCTCACCCCTCCACTTT. The variable domain in full, with the rest retrieved from reference TRBV28 and TRBJ1-6, is DVKVTQSSRYLVKRTGEKVFLECVQDMDHENMFWYRQDPGLGLRLIYFSYDVKMKEKGDIPEGYSVSREKKERFSLILESASTNQTSMYLCAISFDIVSPLHFGNGTRLTVT.

About this clonotype: Just one base apart from a much larger clone, this may be a read error. This chain joins TRBV11-3 and TRBJ2-7; unclear D gene. The CDR3 has 14 residues. The germline CDR1 and CDR2 sequences are SGHNT and YENEEA. V was trimmed by 0 bases and J by 1 base, leaving 7 bases between them. CDR3 loop: CASSLEEGSYEQYF. The CDR3 nucleotides read TGTGCCAGCAGCTTAGAGGAAGGTTCCTACGAGCAGTACTTC.

Comments on this clonotype: A much larger clone differs by one base, so this may be a read error. The chain carries TRBV24-1 and TRBJ2-7; a possible D gene is TRBD2 (7 bases). The germline CDR1 and CDR2 sequences are KGHDR and SFDVKD. Trimming left V 9 bases short and J 5 bases short, with 13 bases between. There are 12 residues in the CDR3. The CDR3 spells CATRGAGNEQYF. The CDR3 DNA sequence: TGTGCCACCCGGGGGGCCGGGAACGAGCAGTACTTC.

The chain combines TRBV11-2 with TRBJ2-1, with D unclear. Germline lookup yields CDR1 SGHAT and CDR2 FQNNGV. V was cut by 0 bases and J by 1 base, with 7 bases left in between. This CDR3 is built from 15 residues. Written as DNA, the CDR3 is TGTGCCAGCAGCTTAGAGTTTCAATCCTACAATGAGCAGTTCTTC. Residues: CASSLEFQSYNEQFF.

This rearrangement joins TRBV30 to TRBJ1-4, with unresolved D. Germline CDR1 and CDR2: GTSNPN and SVGIG (reference sequence). This CDR3 comprises 14 residues. Trimming left V 8 bases short and J 5 bases short, with 18 bases between. The CDR3 region has the DNA TGTGCCCCGAGTGTTGGCGAACCCAATGAAAAACTGTTTTTT. Translated, it gives CAPSVGEPNEKLFF.

DNA of the CDR3: TGTGCCAGCAGTTTAAGTCCAGAGAAAGCTTTCTTT. It yields the protein CASSLSPEKAFF. The chain joins TRBV12-3 or TRBV12-4 to TRBJ1-1; D is ambiguous. V lost 2 bases, J lost 9 bases, and 10 bases lay in between. This CDR3 comprises 12 residues.

A note on this clonotype: A read error may be the cause here, since a much bigger clone is one base away. The chain is built from TRBV20-1 and TRBJ2-1; 12 bases fit TRBD2. Per the germline V gene, CDR1 is DFQATT and CDR2 is SNEGSKA (reference sequence). The CDR3 contains 13 residues. The junction had 9 bases not matched to a gene; V was cut back by 6 bases and J by 12 bases. DNA for the CDR3: TGCAGTGCGCCGACTAGCGGGAGTTCATGGCAGTTCTTC. Residues: CSAPTSGSSWQFF.

This clonotype was recorded many times. V and J are TRBV20-1 and TRBJ2-7; 11 bases match TRBD2. The trim removed 7 bases at V and 5 bases at J, leaving 7 bases unmatched. Germline values: CDR1 DFQATT, CDR2 SNEGSKA (reference sequence). The CDR3 length is 13 residues. The CDR3 bases are TGCAGTGTAATAGCGGGGGGGAGAGACGAGCAGTACTTC. Protein product: CSVIAGGRDEQYF.

A word on this clonotype: Because the CDR3's place on the DNA is in doubt, the DNA is left out and the CDR3 is given as listed by TCRdb. V is TRBV10-3 and J is TRBJ2-1; the D call TRBD2 from the table was never checked on the DNA. Germline V lookup: CDR1 ENHRY, CDR2 SYGVKD. Ends included, the CDR3 has 15 residues. CDR3 sequence: CAISWGSGAVNEEFF.

This clonotype was detected ten times or more. The J gene is TRBJ2-1, the V gene TRBV19; 9 nucleotides match TRBD2. Per germline, CDR1 LNHDA and CDR2 SQIVND (reference sequence). V lost 6 bases, J lost 3 bases, and 9 bases stayed unmatched. The CDR3 has 16 residues. CDR3 in DNA: TGTGCCAGTAGCGTTCTCAGAGCGGGAGGCTACAATGAGCAGTTCTTC. Residues: CASSVLRAGGYNEQFF.